This TCR beta chain appears in the sequencing data of a study of T cell responses to AZD1222 COVID-19 vaccine. Germline lookup yields CDR1 SGDLS and CDR2 YYNGEE. CDR3 length equals 15 residues. V lost 0 bases and J lost 3, with 12 bases in between. Study-wide points: The study found Spike-specific TCR breadth and depth rose after two AZD1222 doses.

Some clones are missing from TCRdb's copy, which holds only in-frame ones; the method was immunoSEQ multiplex PCR. The sample holds 190,000 or so clones, under 95% seen once. Of note for this clone: Its antigen is currently unknown.

The chain has TRBV9 and TRBJ2-5; a weak D match, TRBD2 (7 bases). The sequence derives from an adult who received the AZD1222 COVID-19 vaccine. The source was peripheral blood, collected 28 days after the second AZD1222 dose. This CDR3 is CASSVGAGAEETQYF. CDR3 nucleotide sequence: TGTGCCAGCAGCGTAGGCGCGGGGGCAGAAGAGACCCAGTACTTC.